This T cell receptor beta chain was sequenced during a study of cytomegalovirus exposure and HLA in healthy donors. Study observations and caveats: Both high specificity and high sensitivity reportedly marked the classifier's diagnosis of cytomegalovirus status. Researchers reported that a few CMV-associated chains were confirmed in vitro as CMV antigen-specific. The finding came from a later analysis; first-cohort TCR clusters tended to co-occur in the 130 or so validation repertoires.

Repertoires were generated with immunoSEQ multiplex PCR, while TCRdb's copy carries only in-frame clones and drops some. The data hold over 150,000 clones, with 65% to 90% observed a single time. From the 120-subject validation cohort, which was separate from the roughly 700-subject first cohort, the donors were drawn. Concerning this clone itself: Its antigen is unknown. Other nucleotide sequences from this sample produce the same CDR3.

V trimming: 7 bases; J trimming: 0 bases; junction bases outside the gene matches: 4. CDR1 SGHRS and CDR2 YFSETQ come from the germline V gene. The CDR3 length is 14 residues. This chain links TRBV5-1 with TRBJ2-7, with TRBD2 identical over 10 bases. The specimen was PBMCs. This TCR was recovered from a woman in her 30s in good health and CMV-seropositive. This CDR3 reads CASSGTSASYEQYF. The CDR3 DNA sequence: TGCGCCAGCTCCGGGACTAGCGCCTCCTACGAGCAGTACTTC.